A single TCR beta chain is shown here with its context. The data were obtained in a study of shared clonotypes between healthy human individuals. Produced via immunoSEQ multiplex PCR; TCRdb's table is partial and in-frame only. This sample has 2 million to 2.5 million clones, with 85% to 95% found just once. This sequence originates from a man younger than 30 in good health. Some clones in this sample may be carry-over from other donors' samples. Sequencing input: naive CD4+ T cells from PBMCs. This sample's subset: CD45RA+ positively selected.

The CDR3 DNA reads as TGTGCCAGCAGGACGGACAGGTATCTCTCCGAGCAGTACTTC. This translates into CASRTDRYLSEQYF. V is TRBV6-5 and J is TRBJ2-7; 7 bases are shared with TRBD1. Per germline, CDR1 MNHEY and CDR2 SVGAGI. Germline trimming cut 6 bases from V and 6 bases from J; bases unmatched to any gene: 11. This CDR3 has 14 residues.